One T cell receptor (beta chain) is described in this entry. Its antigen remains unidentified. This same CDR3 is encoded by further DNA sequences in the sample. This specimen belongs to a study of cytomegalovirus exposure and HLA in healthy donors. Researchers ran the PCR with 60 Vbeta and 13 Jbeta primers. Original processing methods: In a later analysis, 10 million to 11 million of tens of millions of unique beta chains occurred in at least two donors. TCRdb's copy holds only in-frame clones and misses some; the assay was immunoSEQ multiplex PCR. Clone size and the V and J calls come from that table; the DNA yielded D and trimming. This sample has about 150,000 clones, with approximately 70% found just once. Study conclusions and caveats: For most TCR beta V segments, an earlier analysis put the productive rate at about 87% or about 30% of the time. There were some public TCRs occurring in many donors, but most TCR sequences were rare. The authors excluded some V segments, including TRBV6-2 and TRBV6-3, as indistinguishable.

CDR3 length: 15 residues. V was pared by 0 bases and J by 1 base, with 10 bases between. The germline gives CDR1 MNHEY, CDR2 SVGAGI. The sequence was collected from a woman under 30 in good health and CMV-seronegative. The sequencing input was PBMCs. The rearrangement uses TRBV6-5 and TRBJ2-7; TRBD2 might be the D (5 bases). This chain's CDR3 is CASSYSITGSYEQYF. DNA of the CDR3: TGTGCCAGCAGTTACTCGATAACGGGGTCCTACGAGCAGTACTTC.